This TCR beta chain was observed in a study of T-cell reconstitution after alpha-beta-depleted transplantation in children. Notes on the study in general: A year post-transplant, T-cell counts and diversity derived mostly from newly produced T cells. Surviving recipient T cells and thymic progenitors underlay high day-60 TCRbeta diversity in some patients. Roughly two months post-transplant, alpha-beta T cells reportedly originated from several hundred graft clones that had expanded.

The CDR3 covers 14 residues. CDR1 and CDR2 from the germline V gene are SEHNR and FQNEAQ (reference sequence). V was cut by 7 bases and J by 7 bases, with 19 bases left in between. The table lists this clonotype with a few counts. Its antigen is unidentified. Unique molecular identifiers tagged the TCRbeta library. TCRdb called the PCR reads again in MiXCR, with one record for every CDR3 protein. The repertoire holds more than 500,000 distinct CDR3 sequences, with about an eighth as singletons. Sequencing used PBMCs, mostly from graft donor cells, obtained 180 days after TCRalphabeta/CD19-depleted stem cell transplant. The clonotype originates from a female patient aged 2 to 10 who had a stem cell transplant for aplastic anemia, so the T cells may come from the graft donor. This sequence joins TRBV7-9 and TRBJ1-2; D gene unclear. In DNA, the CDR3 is TGTGCCAGCACTTCCCGGGTCCCCGAGAGTGGCTACACCTTC. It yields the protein CASTSRVPESGYTF.